The present T cell receptor (beta chain) was sequenced within a study of T cells in Graves' hyperthyroidism and ophthalmopathy. This CDR3 region has 13 residues. Between the trimmed V and J ends, which lost 4 bases and 1 base, there was a span of 7 bases. The V gene's germline CDR1 is MDHEN and CDR2 SYDVKM. TCR beta CDR3 region amplification was performed from RNA transcripts. HTBI primers were the set used in a first-round RT-PCR of the TCR CDR3. One entry per CDR3 protein results from TCRdb running MiXCR on the multiplex PCR reads. Altogether approximately 640,000 distinct CDR3 sequences are present, roughly 17% being singletons, with the ten largest covering roughly a sixth. This clonotype showed up many times. It was considered stable Graves' hyperthyroidism when ophthalmopathy did not progress within 18 months.

The receptor was isolated from a man aged 50-60 years with Graves' hyperthyroidism. Sequencing was performed on blood. This chain links TRBV28 with TRBJ1-2; D gene ambiguous. Here the CDR3 DNA reads TGTGCCAGCAGTTCTGTTTATAACTATGGCTACACCTTC. It yields the protein CASSSVYNYGYTF.